These 2 T cell receptor beta chains came from one sample sequenced in a study of T cell responses to AZD1222 COVID-19 vaccine. Generated by immunoSEQ multiplex PCR, the TCRdb table keeps only in-frame clones and is missing some. The sample carries 150,000 to 200,000 clones, roughly 87% recorded once. Sequencing was performed on peripheral blood, taken on day 0 of AZD1222 vaccination. Every receptor here comes from an adult in good health.

The chain joins TRBV6-5 to TRBJ2-3, with a tentative D call TRBD2 (6 bases). The length of the CDR3 is 14 residues. Germline-derived CDR1 and CDR2 are MNHEY and SVGAGI. V gave up 4 bases and J gave up 4 bases, with 12 bases separating them. This CDR3 is CASSLRGVSDTQYF. In nucleotides, the CDR3 is TGTGCCAGCAGTTTACGCGGGGTTTCAGATACGCAGTATTTT.

The rearrangement uses TRBV5-1 and TRBJ1-2; D is uncertain. The CDR3 is 14 residues long. Looked up from germline, CDR1 is SGHRS and CDR2 is YFSETQ. Trimming pared 1 base from V and 8 bases from J, leaving 15 bases between. The CDR3 region is CASSLFAGSGGYTF. The CDR3 DNA is TGCGCCAGCAGCTTGTTTGCCGGGTCAGGAGGCTACACCTTC.